This T cell receptor (beta chain) was identified during a study of shared clonotypes between healthy human individuals. Study-level results: Deeper or shallower sequencing was expected to change how clonotypes are shared among donors.

Using immunoSEQ multiplex PCR, the repertoire was profiled, and TCRdb retains in-frame clones only, with some absent. The data hold about 1,900,000 clones, with over 85% observed a single time. On this clone: Its antigen is unknown.

Terminally differentiated effector memory CD45RA+ cells were excluded from the naive CD8 cells, which were CD45RO-negative and positively selected for CCR7. The receptor's source is a man aged 18 to 29 in good health. The sequenced material came from naive CD8+ T cells sorted from blood.

CDR3 residues: CASSPDRGTSPLHF. As DNA, the CDR3 is TGTGCCAGCAGTCCAGACAGGGGGACTTCACCCCTCCACTTT. The chain couples TRBV27 to TRBJ1-6, with 9 bases that match TRBD1. V dropped 5 bases and J dropped 9; count of bases not matched to a gene: 5. The germline V gene encodes CDR1 MNHEY and CDR2 SMNVEV (reference sequence). The CDR3 contains 14 residues.